Below, 24 T cell receptor beta chains from the same sample are listed, as sequenced in a study of T cells in Graves' hyperthyroidism and ophthalmopathy. TCR beta CDR3 regions were amplified from RNA transcripts. With the HTBI primer set, the TCR CDR3 went through a first round of RT-PCR. TCRdb analysed the multiplex PCR reads with MiXCR anew, one entry per CDR3 protein. The sample shows more than 300,000 distinct CDR3 sequences, roughly 13% of them seen only once. The sequencing input was blood. The receptors were sampled from a woman aged 18-29 years with Graves' hyperthyroidism.

The rearrangement joins TRBV27 to TRBJ2-7, with D unclear. The CDR3 has 14 residues. V was shortened by 5 bases and J by 6 bases, with 17 bases between the two germline ends. The germline gives CDR1 MNHEY, CDR2 SMNVEV (reference sequence). In DNA, the CDR3 is TGTGCCAGCAGTGTCCTCGGTCGGTACGGCGAGCAGTACTTC. It encodes CASSVLGRYGEQYF.

This clonotype has just a few counts. This rearrangement joins TRBV7-2 to TRBJ1-2, with D tentatively TRBD1 (6 bases). Germline CDR1 SGHTA, CDR2 FQGNSA. The ends were cut back, 4 bases at V and 4 bases at J, with 16 bases in the middle. The length of the CDR3 is 15 residues. The DNA of the CDR3 is TGTGCCAGCAGCTACCCCCCCGGGACAAGCTATGGCTACACCTTC. The encoded protein is CASSYPPGTSYGYTF. Full variable domain (rest looked up from reference TRBV7-2 and TRBJ1-2): GAGVSQSPSNKVTEKGKDVELRCDPISGHTALYWYRQSLGQGLEFLIYFQGNSAPDKSGLPSDRFSAERTGGSVSTLTIQRTQQEDSAVYLCASSYPPGTSYGYTFGSGTRLTVV.

This clonotype showed up just a few times. The chain combines TRBV4-1 with TRBJ2-1, with D possibly matching TRBD2 (6 bases). This CDR3 has 12 amino acids. V lost 4 bases and J lost 12, with 13 bases in between. Germline CDR1 reads MGHRA; CDR2 reads YSYEKL. The CDR3 reads CASSLPGSAQFF. The CDR3 DNA reads TGCGCCAGCAGCCTTCCCGGGAGCGCGCAGTTCTTC.

This clonotype was found many times. The chain couples TRBV27 to TRBJ1-6, with a weak D call TRBD1 (5 bases). This CDR3 is 15 amino acids long. V shed 6 bases and J shed 6 bases, with 15 bases lying between them. Germline values: CDR1 MNHEY, CDR2 SMNVEV (reference sequence). CDR3 protein: CASSPSGRLNSPLHF. The CDR3 DNA sequence: TGTGCCAGCAGCCCCTCAGGGAGACTTAATTCACCCCTCCACTTT.

This clonotype turned up a few times. The V and J genes are TRBV20-1 and TRBJ1-5; D is ambiguous. There are 14 residues in the CDR3. The V end was cut by 5 bases, the J end by 3 bases, with 14 bases between. The germline gives CDR1 DFQATT, CDR2 SNEGSKA (reference sequence). The CDR3 DNA reads as TGCAGTGCTCCCGGGAGAATGATCAATCAGCCCCAGCATTTT. This gives the protein CSAPGRMINQPQHF.

This clonotype has a count of ten or more. The V and J genes are TRBV5-1 and TRBJ2-7; TRBD2 matches at 7 bases. This CDR3 region has 13 residues. The ends lost 4 bases at V and 3 bases at J; junction bases unmatched: 4. Germline CDR1 is SGHRS and CDR2 is YFSETQ. CDR3: CASSSGTYYEQYF. CDR3 nucleotides: TGCGCCAGCAGCAGCGGGACTTACTACGAGCAGTACTTC.

This clonotype has a handful of counts. This rearrangement joins TRBV15 to TRBJ2-2, with TRBD2 matching over 11 bases. The V segment lost 5 bases and the J segment 4 bases; nucleotides outside the gene matches: 6. The V gene's germline CDR1 is LNHNV and CDR2 YYDKDF (reference sequence). CDR3 size: 16 residues. The CDR3 nucleotides read TGTGCCACCAGCCTGACTAGCGGGACTGGCACCGGGGAGCTGTTTTTT. Protein: CATSLTSGTGTGELFF.

This clonotype was detected many times. The chain employs TRBV28 and TRBJ2-3, with 7 nucleotides matching TRBD1. J gave up 4 bases and V 8 bases, and 18 bases lay outside the gene matches. The CDR3 is 17 residues long. Germline lookup yields CDR1 MDHEN and CDR2 SYDVKM. The CDR3, as DNA: TGTGCCAGCTTTCCCTCTGGGGTAGGGGGCGTCGCAGATACGCAGTATTTT. Encoded protein: CASFPSGVGGVADTQYF.

Concerning this clonotype: One junction end disagrees with the germline gene, perhaps due to a read error. The V and J genes are TRBV28 and TRBJ1-6; no clear D. The germline CDR1 and CDR2 sequences are MDHEN and SYDVKM. The CDR3 runs 14 residues. This chain's CDR3 is CASSPSPAKRIPYF. The CDR3 coding sequence is TGTGCCAGCAGTCCCTCCCCAGCCAAACGGATACCCTACTTT.

The chain carries TRBV29-1 and TRBJ2-7; the D gene is possibly TRBD1 (6 bases). The V gene's germline CDR1 is SQVTM and CDR2 ANQGSEA. Trimming took 0 bases from V and 2 from J, leaving 14 bases between them. CDR3 size: 15 residues. CDR3 protein: CSVEDAGAAAYEQYF. CDR3 in DNA: TGCAGCGTTGAAGATGCAGGGGCAGCGGCCTACGAGCAGTACTTC.

This clonotype was observed at least ten times. The rearrangement joins TRBV7-9 to TRBJ2-3, with 11 bases that match TRBD1. V trimming: 8 bases; J trimming: 3 bases; junction bases outside the gene matches: 4. This CDR3 is 14 amino acids long. CDR1 and CDR2 from the germline V gene are SEHNR and FQNEAQ (reference sequence). DNA of the CDR3: TGTGCCAGCTTCCGGGACAGGGGGACAGATACGCAGTATTTT. This codes for CASFRDRGTDTQYF.

As concerns this clonotype: Relative to the germline gene, one junction end is altered; a read error may explain this. CDR3 amino acids: CTISEKTFTNEKLFF. CDR3 DNA: TGTACCATCAGTGAGAAGACCTTTACTAATGAAAAACTGTTTTTT. V usage is TRBV10-3 and J usage is TRBJ1-4; no clear D gene. The CDR3 extends over 15 amino acids. CDR1 ENHRY and CDR2 SYGVKD come from the germline V gene.

This chain connects TRBV29-1 to TRBJ2-3; D unresolved. CDR1 and CDR2 from the germline V gene are SQVTM and ANQGSEA. CDR3 length: 14 residues. V was trimmed by 4 bases and J by 7 bases, leaving 18 bases between them. The CDR3 DNA follows: TGCAGCGTTGTGACTGGTATGGAAATTTATACGCAGTATTTT. It encodes CSVVTGMEIYTQYF.

The chain joins TRBV6-2 or TRBV6-3 to TRBJ1-5; 8 bases fit TRBD1. This CDR3 is 14 amino acids long. Germline assignment: CDR1 MNHEY and CDR2 SVGEGT. The ends lost 7 bases at V and 1 base at J; junction bases unmatched: 3. CDR3 sequence (DNA): TGTGCCAGCAAGACAGGGGTGAGCAATCAGCCCCAGCATTTT. This gives the protein CASKTGVSNQPQHF.

This clonotype was counted at least ten times. Written as DNA, the CDR3 is TGTGCCAGCAGTTATTTCGCTAGCGGGAGGTCTAGCACAGATACGCAGTATTTT. This encodes CASSYFASGRSSTDTQYF. The chain links TRBV6-2 or TRBV6-3 to TRBJ2-3; 11 positions match TRBD2. CDR3 size: 18 residues. Germline assignment: CDR1 MNHEY and CDR2 SVGEGT. J was trimmed by 0 bases and V by 3 bases; bases with no gene match: 8.

This clonotype has just a few counts. The CDR3 loop is CASSPASSQPQHF. Written as DNA, the CDR3 is TGTGCCAGCAGTCCCGCCTCTTCCCAGCCCCAGCATTTT. The rearrangement joins TRBV12-3 or TRBV12-4 to TRBJ1-5; D is unresolved. The CDR3 is 13 residues long. Trimming left V 5 bases short and J 7 bases short, with 12 bases between.

This clonotype was counted ten times or more. The chain couples TRBV20-1 to TRBJ2-6; D perhaps matches TRBD1 (5 bases). The ends were cut back, 3 bases at V and 0 bases at J, with 6 bases in the middle. CDR3 length equals 14 residues. Germline V gene lookup returns CDR1 DFQATT and CDR2 SNEGSKA (reference sequence). The CDR3: CSASQGSGANVLTF. The CDR3 nucleotides read TGCAGTGCTAGTCAGGGCTCTGGGGCCAACGTCCTGACTTTC.

As regards this clonotype: A single base separates this from a much larger clone, so it may be a read error. The rearrangement uses TRBV5-1 and TRBJ1-3; D remains ambiguous. The CDR3 is 13 residues long. The germline V and J ends were trimmed by 5 bases and 5 bases, with 11 bases remaining between them. CDR1 SGHRS and CDR2 YFSETQ come from the germline V gene. The CDR3 DNA is TGCGCCAGCAGGGAGACTTCCAGAAACACCATATATTTT. This sequence encodes CASRETSRNTIYF.

This clonotype was detected ten times or more. This rearrangement joins TRBV5-1 to TRBJ1-1; a weak D match, TRBD1 (5 bases). The germline gives CDR1 SGHRS, CDR2 YFSETQ. Trimming pared 0 bases from V and 2 bases from J, leaving 11 bases between. This CDR3 has 15 residues. CDR3 DNA sequence: TGCGCCAGCAGCTTGGGGGGCGAGAAAAACACTGAAGCTTTCTTT. Translating gives CASSLGGEKNTEAFF.

In its sample, this clonotype was seen many times. The V and J genes are TRBV6-2 or TRBV6-3 and TRBJ2-3; D remains unclear. V gave up 7 bases and J gave up 6 bases, with 14 bases separating them. Germline V gene lookup returns CDR1 MNHEY and CDR2 SVGEGT. CDR3 length equals 13 residues. For the CDR3, the DNA is TGTGCCAGCACCCCCGGCCGGTTGGATACGCAGTATTTT. Its protein product is CASTPGRLDTQYF.

This clonotype was observed many times. V and J are TRBV7-3 and TRBJ2-3, with 9 positions matching TRBD2. Trimming took 5 bases from V and 5 from J; bases not matched to a gene: 8. CDR3 length equals 15 residues. CDR1 and CDR2 from the germline V gene are SGHTA and FQGTGA. The CDR3 protein is CASSPAGGSGDTQYF. The CDR3 nucleotides read TGTGCCAGCAGCCCCGCGGGGGGGTCGGGAGATACGCAGTATTTT.

This chain links TRBV9 with TRBJ2-3; D call uncertain. Germline V CDR1 and CDR2: SGDLS, YYNGEE. The CDR3 runs 13 residues. V lost 4 bases and J lost 6, with 12 bases in between. The CDR3 DNA reads TGTGCCAGCAGCTACCCTGGGATCGATACGCAGTATTTT. It yields the protein CASSYPGIDTQYF.

The rearrangement joins TRBV20-1 to TRBJ2-2; TRBD2 aligns across 7 bases. The length of the CDR3 is 14 residues. V was pared by 2 bases and J by 2 bases, with 2 bases of the junction left unmatched. Germline CDR1 and CDR2: DFQATT and SNEGSKA (reference sequence). Written as DNA, the CDR3 is TGCAGTGCTAGAACGGGAGGAAACACCGGGGAGCTGTTTTTT. The encoded protein is CSARTGGNTGELFF.

This clonotype was seen ten or more times. This chain joins TRBV6-1 and TRBJ1-1, with 7 bases identical to TRBD1. V lost 7 bases and J lost 2; bases outside the gene matches: 7. The CDR3 is 14 residues long. Germline CDR1 is MNHNS and CDR2 is SASEGT. CDR3 in DNA: TGTGCCAGCATCCTTAACAGGGGAAACACTGAAGCTTTCTTT. As protein: CASILNRGNTEAFF.